The 17 T cell receptor beta chains presented below share a single source sample, sequenced in a study of naive and memory T cell subsets. The beta constant-region primer was an equimolar mix of two oligonucleotides covering TRBC1 and TRBC2. Four rounds of PCR amplified the ligated cDNA using nested alpha and beta constant-region primers plus SP2. In TCRdb, the UMI-ligation and nested PCR reads were re-called with MiXCR into one record per CDR3 protein. The profile shows 95,000 to 150,000 distinct CDR3 sequences, roughly 36% of them singletons. Sequenced input: central memory CD4+ T cells from blood. The receptors were sampled from a human donor in good health.

This clonotype was counted only a few times. The V call is TRBV28, the J call TRBJ2-7; no clear D gene. The CDR3 is made up of 14 amino acids. Germline values: CDR1 MDHEN, CDR2 SYDVKM. V was trimmed by 4 bases and J by 1 base, leaving 11 bases between them. The CDR3 nucleotides read TGTGCCAGCAGTTCTGGGCCCGTATCCTACGAGCAGTACTTC. This encodes CASSSGPVSYEQYF. The full variable domain, with the rest looked up from reference TRBV28 and TRBJ2-7, is DVKVTQSSRYLVKRTGEKVFLECVQDMDHENMFWYRQDPGLGLRLIYFSYDVKMKEKGDIPEGYSVSREKKERFSLILESASTNQTSMYLCASSSGPVSYEQYFGPGTRLTVT.

This clonotype was seen only a few times. The gene calls are TRBV6-1 and TRBJ2-1, with D possibly TRBD1 on 8 matching bases. The CDR3 loop spans 16 amino acids. Trimming pared 2 bases from V and 1 base from J, leaving 12 bases between. Germline V lookup: CDR1 MNHNS, CDR2 SASEGT. As DNA, the CDR3 is TGTGCCAGCAGTGAAAACAGGGGGGGATCCTACAATGAGCAGTTCTTC. Translating gives CASSENRGGSYNEQFF.

The CDR3 region is CASLGAGGSYNEQFF. Here the CDR3 DNA reads TGTGCCAGCCTTGGGGCGGGAGGGTCCTACAATGAGCAGTTCTTC. The rearrangement joins TRBV12-3 or TRBV12-4 to TRBJ2-1; 9 nucleotides align to TRBD2. Germline trimming cut 8 bases from V and 1 base from J; bases unmatched to any gene: 6. The CDR3 totals 15 residues.

The V and J genes are TRBV19 and TRBJ2-1, with 12 bases aligning to TRBD2. The CDR3 is made up of 15 amino acids. Germline lookup yields CDR1 LNHDA and CDR2 SQIVND (reference sequence). V shed 6 bases and J 5 bases; nucleotides not matched to a gene: 5. The CDR3 DNA follows: TGTGCCAGTAGCCGGACTAGCGGGATTAACAATGAGCAGTTCTTC. Translation: CASSRTSGINNEQFF.

This clonotype was counted ten times or more. V usage is TRBV2 and J usage is TRBJ2-4; D possibly matches TRBD1 or TRBD2 (5 bases each). Trimming stripped 6 bases from V and 8 bases from J, with 23 bases between. The CDR3 sequence is 16 residues long. Germline loops: CDR1 SNHLY, CDR2 FYNNEI. CDR3 region: CASSQAGPLLGDIQYF. The CDR3 DNA follows: TGTGCCAGCAGCCAAGCCGGGCCACTACTGGGGGACATTCAGTACTTC.

This clonotype showed up just a few times. The chain has TRBV7-3 and TRBJ2-1; 7 bases align to TRBD2. J gave up 0 bases and V 5 bases, and 4 bases lay outside the gene matches. The CDR3 is made up of 15 amino acids. From germline, CDR1 is SGHTA and CDR2 FQGTGA. The CDR3 DNA follows: TGTGCCAGCAGCCAAGGACTAGGCTCCTACAATGAGCAGTTCTTC. Protein: CASSQGLGSYNEQFF. Looking up the rest from reference TRBV7-3 and TRBJ2-1 gives the full variable domain: GAGVSQTPSNKVTEKGKYVELRCDPISGHTALYWYRQSLGQGPEFLIYFQGTGAADDSGLPNDRFFAVRPEGSVSTLKIQRTERGDSAVYLCASSQGLGSYNEQFFGPGTRLTVL.

The rearrangement uses TRBV7-8 and TRBJ2-1; 12 nucleotides align to TRBD2. Trimming at V came to 2 bases and at J to 0 bases, leaving 8 bases not matched to a gene. CDR1 is SGHVS and CDR2 is FQNEAQ in the germline V gene. The CDR3 runs to 19 residues. CDR3 nucleotide sequence: TGTGCCAGCAGCTTAAGGGGGACTAGCGGGTACAGCTCCTACAATGAGCAGTTCTTC. Translation: CASSLRGTSGYSSYNEQFF.

This clonotype was counted ten times or more. This sequence joins TRBV30 and TRBJ2-3, with 7 bases matching TRBD1. The ends lost 0 bases at V and 6 bases at J; junction bases unmatched: 9. Germline CDR1 reads GTSNPN; CDR2 reads SVGIG (reference sequence). The CDR3 length is 15 residues. The CDR3 coding sequence is TGTGCCTGGAGTGTACCGGGACAGTTTGGCGATACGCAGTATTTT. Translating it yields CAWSVPGQFGDTQYF.

This sequence joins TRBV28 and TRBJ1-1; D possibly corresponds to TRBD1 (5 bases). Per germline, CDR1 MDHEN and CDR2 SYDVKM. The CDR3 is made up of 14 amino acids. The V and J ends lost 4 bases and 5 bases respectively, with 14 bases between them. CDR3 region: CASSSEGRWTEAFF. Here the CDR3 DNA reads TGTGCCAGCAGTTCGGAGGGGCGATGGACTGAAGCTTTCTTT.

V and J are TRBV6-6 and TRBJ2-5; a possible D gene is TRBD1 (6 bases). Trimming pared 6 bases from V and 4 bases from J, leaving 6 bases between. Germline CDR1 is MNHNY and CDR2 is SVGAGI (reference sequence). This CDR3 region has 11 residues. DNA of the CDR3: TGTGCCAGCAGCAGGGGAGAGACCCAGTACTTC. This gives the protein CASSRGETQYF.

This clonotype has a handful of counts. The gene calls are TRBV27 and TRBJ2-3, with D possibly being TRBD2 (6 bases). The V gene lost 3 bases and the J gene lost 1 base, with 14 bases spanning the gap. This CDR3 has 16 residues. The germline CDR1 and CDR2 sequences are MNHEY and SMNVEV (reference sequence). The CDR3 DNA follows: TGTGCCAGCAGTTTTCAAGGCGGGATTCGCACAGATACGCAGTATTTT. Translating it yields CASSFQGGIRTDTQYF.

The V and J genes are TRBV12-3 or TRBV12-4 and TRBJ2-1; TRBD2 aligns across 11 bases. The CDR3 spans 14 residues. J lost 9 bases, V lost 8 bases, and 9 bases had no gene match. CDR3 DNA: TGTGCCAGCTTGTGGACTAGCGGGCTTGGTGAGCAGTTCTTC. Its translation is CASLWTSGLGEQFF.

V and J are TRBV28 and TRBJ2-7; 12 nucleotides agree with TRBD2. V was clipped by 5 bases and J by 6 bases; unmatched bases: 8. The CDR3 totals 15 residues. Germline values: CDR1 MDHEN, CDR2 SYDVKM. Written as DNA, the CDR3 is TGTGCCAGCAGTCCATCGACTAGCGGGAGTCGCGAGCAGTACTTC. Protein sequence: CASSPSTSGSREQYF.

In this sample, this clonotype turned up a few times. The chain uses TRBV5-1 and TRBJ2-7, with a tentative D call TRBD1 (5 bases). V lost 3 bases and J 1 base, leaving 11 bases between the germline ends. In germline, CDR1 is SGHRS, CDR2 YFSETQ. This CDR3 is 14 amino acids long. CDR3 DNA: TGCGCCAGCAGCTCCCAGGGTGGGTCCTACGAGCAGTACTTC. Its protein product is CASSSQGGSYEQYF.

The rearrangement joins TRBV20-1 to TRBJ1-2; possible D gene TRBD1, 6 bases. Germline V CDR1 and CDR2: DFQATT, SNEGSKA (reference sequence). Trimming took 3 bases from V and 13 from J, leaving 24 bases between them. The CDR3 loop spans 14 amino acids. The CDR3 reads CSASRDRLLPSGTF. CDR3 DNA: TGCAGTGCTAGCCGTGACAGGCTCCTCCCGAGCGGCACCTTC.

This clonotype was picked up a small number of times. The CDR3, as DNA: TGTGCCAGCAGCCCGGACAACTCTGGAAACACCATATATTTT. It encodes CASSPDNSGNTIYF. This rearrangement joins TRBV6-5 to TRBJ1-3; D may be TRBD1 (5 bases). Germline CDR1 and CDR2: MNHEY and SVGAGI. The V and J ends lost 6 bases and 0 bases respectively, with 9 bases between them. This CDR3 has 14 amino acids.

This clonotype was picked up a small number of times. The chain joins TRBV28 to TRBJ2-3; no reliable D call. Germline-derived CDR1 and CDR2 are MDHEN and SYDVKM. V dropped 7 bases and J dropped 5 bases, with 13 bases sitting between them. This CDR3 has 13 residues. The CDR3 nucleotides read TGTGCCAGCACTCGTATTGGGATAGATACGCAGTATTTT. Protein sequence: CASTRIGIDTQYF. Looking up the rest from reference TRBV28 and TRBJ2-3 gives the full variable domain: DVKVTQSSRYLVKRTGEKVFLECVQDMDHENMFWYRQDPGLGLRLIYFSYDVKMKEKGDIPEGYSVSREKKERFSLILESASTNQTSMYLCASTRIGIDTQYFGPGTRLTVL.